One TCR beta chain is described in this entry. V lost 9 bases, J lost 3 bases, and 17 bases lay in between. This CDR3 spans 14 amino acids. Germline CDR1 is SGHVS and CDR2 is FQNEAQ. The sample comes from a study of follicular helper T cells after annual influenza vaccination. The time point here: 2014-2015 season, pre-vaccination. Profiled with immunoSEQ multiplex PCR; TCRdb holds only in-frame clones, not every one. This sample has approximately 25,000 clones, with about four fifths found just once. V gene TRBV7-8 combines with J gene TRBJ2-5; D may be TRBD1 (5 bases). The sample was CXCR5+ CD38- circulating T follicular helper cells from blood, taken on the day of influenza vaccination. Subset described: circulating Tfh, non-naive CD4+CXCR5+PD-1+ (ICOS+CD38+ or ICOS-CD38-). The sequence derives from an adult who received the influenza vaccine. Here the CDR3 reads CASRSDRDEETQYF. As DNA, the CDR3 is TGTGCCAGTCGCAGCGACAGAGACGAAGAGACCCAGTACTTC. Based on the CDR3 plus reference TRBV7-8 and TRBJ2-5, the full variable domain is GAGVSQSPRYKVAKRGQDVALRCDPISGHVSLFWYQQALGQGPEFLTYFQNEAQLDKSGLPSDRFFAERPEGSVSTLKIQRTQQEDSAVYLCASRSDRDEETQYFGPGTRLLVL.